This T cell receptor (beta chain) was profiled in a study of blood T cell repertoires in COVID-19. Study-level background: T cells, B-cell-depleted T cells, or PBMCs supplied cDNA or gDNA.

Germline CDR1 is GTSNPN and CDR2 is SVGIG (reference sequence). The CDR3 consists of 16 residues. V dropped 3 bases and J dropped 12; count of bases not matched to a gene: 18. TCRdb's table, derived via immunoSEQ multiplex PCR, lists solely in-frame clones and lacks some. Of about 26,000 clones detected, over 85% appear once; the ten largest clones hold approximately 4%. This TCR derives from a human donor with active COVID-19. The donor label of this sample is uncertain. The rearrangement links TRBV30 to TRBJ2-1; 9 positions agree with TRBD2. Sample: peripheral blood. The CDR3 here is CAWSLAGLLLRGGQFF. In DNA form, the CDR3 reads TGTGCCTGGAGCCTAGCGGGACTCCTACTCCGGGGCGGGCAGTTCTTC.